The rows below give T cell receptor beta chains drawn from one sample of a study of T cells in Graves' hyperthyroidism and ophthalmopathy. MiXCR, applied by TCRdb to the multiplex PCR reads, yields one record per CDR3 protein. This repertoire shows around 420,000 distinct CDR3 sequences, roughly 13% found once; its top ten account for about 5%. The specimen was blood. The receptors were sampled from a young woman with Graves' hyperthyroidism. CDR3s leave out the opening cysteine and the closing phenylalanine or tryptophan.

V,J,CDR3
TRBV20-1,TRBJ2-7,SALPGHPTNEQY
TRBV6-5,TRBJ1-2,ASTPADYGYT
TRBV7-3,TRBJ2-7,ASSLKASGSYEQY
TRBV20-1,TRBJ2-3,SARDPRRDTQY
TRBV5-1,TRBJ1-1,ASSHGTANEAF
TRBV7-2,TRBJ2-3,ASSLPSGRANTQY
TRBV9,TRBJ2-3,ASSVTPSGVTDTQY
TRBV7-9,TRBJ1-1,ASSSPFRGHEAF
TRBV19,TRBJ1-2,ASSIMGDNYGYT
TRBV6-2/TRBV6-3,TRBJ2-5,ASRIQGLQETQY
TRBV28,TRBJ2-4,ATGQLGFGKNIQY
TRBV12-3/TRBV12-4,TRBJ1-4,ASSFRADEKLF
TRBV9,TRBJ1-2,ASRTHQGAGYT
TRBV30,TRBJ1-1,AWRDGDNTEAF
TRBV29-1,TRBJ1-6,SVDDRGPNYNSPLH
TRBV5-1,TRBJ1-1,ASSPRTDANTEAF
TRBV30,TRBJ2-1,AWVRAGVSEQF
TRBV5-4,TRBJ1-6,ASSPWGGPGNSPLH
TRBV20-1,TRBJ2-5,SALPGGSETQY
TRBV6-6,TRBJ2-7,ASSYSTWGGYEQY
TRBV20-1,TRBJ2-1,SASVAGIAYNEQF
TRBV27,TRBJ2-7,ASSFSLAASSYEQY
TRBV20-1,TRBJ2-7,SGADGISYEQY
TRBV29-1,TRBJ2-3,SVDRGHTDTQY
TRBV28,TRBJ2-2,ASSAGGTGELF
TRBV20-1,TRBJ2-3,SARGTSGAPPDTQY
TRBV6-4,TRBJ2-3,ASSDSASGNTDTQY
TRBV20-1,TRBJ2-5,SANDYPQETQY
TRBV5-1,TRBJ2-1,ASSLDRLADNEQF
TRBV6-1,TRBJ2-5,ASPKGLAGGRGETQY
TRBV20-1,TRBJ1-2,SAIPGADYGYT
TRBV3-1,TRBJ1-1,ASSRQGSGTTEAF
TRBV6-2/TRBV6-3,TRBJ2-7,ASSYAGLTYEQY
TRBV20-1,TRBJ1-6,SARDFGGGLNSPLH
TRBV10-3,TRBJ2-7,AISESEGRGFFYEQY
TRBV20-1,TRBJ2-7,SARLRELVIRSYEQY
TRBV20-1,TRBJ1-5,SARLPGSEAQPQH
TRBV2,TRBJ2-7,ASRQTGERVLGHEQY
TRBV28,TRBJ1-4,ASSFLDRSNEKLF
TRBV11-2,TRBJ2-3,ASSFGTTSTDTQY
TRBV18,TRBJ1-4,ASSPTIGEKLF
TRBV28,TRBJ2-3,ASSTLLETQY
TRBV11-2,TRBJ2-7,ASSRLVGQYSYEQY
TRBV10-2,TRBJ2-7,ASSEGGKQY
TRBV5-1,TRBJ2-1,ASSFWQGDNYNEQF
TRBV19,TRBJ2-2,ASSIGQGNTGELF
TRBV18,TRBJ1-4,ASSPGSEKLF